Below, 3 T cell receptor beta chains from the same sample are listed, as sequenced in a study of shared clonotypes between healthy human individuals. The method was immunoSEQ multiplex PCR; TCRdb's version includes in-frame clones alone and lacks a portion of them. This sample carries some 300,000 clones, about 73% of them seen once, and the ten largest clones take around 9.3%. Sequenced: memory CD4+ T cells sorted from blood. Described subset: CD45RA-negative fraction. The receptor set was obtained from a man between 25 and 39 years old in good health.

The chain carries TRBV15 and TRBJ2-2, with D perhaps matching TRBD1 (5 bases). CDR1 and CDR2 (germline): LNHNV, YYDKDF (reference sequence). The CDR3 has 17 residues. With 1 base removed from V and 0 bases from J, the gap between germline ends came to 12 bases. CDR3 sequence reads: CATSRVFDRSNTGELFF. The CDR3, as DNA: TGTGCCACCAGCAGAGTTTTCGACAGATCGAACACCGGGGAGCTGTTTTTT.

V usage is TRBV9 and J usage is TRBJ2-3, with 7 bases identical to TRBD2. The CDR3 contains 16 residues. Germline V gives CDR1 SGDLS, CDR2 YYNGEE. The V gene end was trimmed by 0 bases and the J gene end by 2 bases; junction bases not matched to a gene: 6. DNA for the CDR3: TGTGCCAGCAGCGTAGAGAGCGGGACGGTCACAGATACGCAGTATTTT. It is translated as CASSVESGTVTDTQYF.

The V call is TRBV18, the J call TRBJ1-1; no clear D gene. This CDR3 is 17 amino acids long. V dropped 3 bases and J dropped 0 bases, with 17 bases sitting between them. Germline V gene sequence: CDR1 KGHSH, CDR2 LQKENI. The CDR3 here is CASSPRPPQIMNTEAFF. The CDR3 DNA follows: TGTGCCAGCTCACCCCGTCCCCCTCAGATAATGAACACTGAAGCTTTCTTT.